This T cell receptor (beta chain) stems from a study of blood T cell repertoires in COVID-19. Study-level information: Donors in the United States, Italy and Spain gave samples during acute or convalescent COVID-19. PBMCs, B-cell-depleted T cells, or T cells were the source of the cDNA or gDNA that made up the material.

In the original analysis: Estimated nucleated cell counts came from reference gene primer amplification. The method was immunoSEQ multiplex PCR; TCRdb's version includes in-frame clones alone and lacks a portion of them. V and J calls and clone size come straight from that table; D and trimming were deduced from the DNA. Among 180,000 or so clones listed, 87% were seen once. The source of this sequence is a woman in her fifties or sixties with acute or convalescent COVID-19. The source material was peripheral blood.

Here the CDR3 DNA reads TGTGCCAGCAGTTCCGTGCAGTGGACTAGCGGGAGGGGCTACGAGCAGTACTTC. Its translation is CASSSVQWTSGRGYEQYF. The rearrangement joins TRBV6-2 or TRBV6-3 to TRBJ2-7, with 15 bases fitting TRBD2. Germline V CDR1 and CDR2: MNHEY, SVGEGT. The CDR3 covers 18 residues. The trim removed 4 bases at V and 3 bases at J, leaving 10 bases unmatched.